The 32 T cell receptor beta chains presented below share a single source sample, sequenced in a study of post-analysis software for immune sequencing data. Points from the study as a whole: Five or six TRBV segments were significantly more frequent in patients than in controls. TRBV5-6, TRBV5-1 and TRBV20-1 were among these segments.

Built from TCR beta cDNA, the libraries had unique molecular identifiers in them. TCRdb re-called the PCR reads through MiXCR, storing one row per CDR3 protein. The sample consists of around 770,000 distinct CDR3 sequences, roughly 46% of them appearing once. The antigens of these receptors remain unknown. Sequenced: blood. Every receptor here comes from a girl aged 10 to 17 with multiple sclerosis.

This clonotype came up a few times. The DNA of the CDR3 is TGTGCCAGCAGCCGCGCGGTAGCGGGAAGCCCCACAGATACGCAGTATTTT. Translated, it gives CASSRAVAGSPTDTQYF. The chain has TRBV6-1 and TRBJ2-3, with 8 bases identical to TRBD2. The trim removed 6 bases at V and 2 bases at J, leaving 13 bases unmatched. This CDR3 is 17 amino acids long. CDR1 is MNHNS and CDR2 is SASEGT in the germline V gene.

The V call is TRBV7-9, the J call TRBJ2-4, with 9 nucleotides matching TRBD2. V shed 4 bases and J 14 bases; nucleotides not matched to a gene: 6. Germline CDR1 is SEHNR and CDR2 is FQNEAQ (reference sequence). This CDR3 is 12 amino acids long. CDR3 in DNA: TGTGCCAGCAGCTCTCTAGCGGGGTTGGAGTACTTC. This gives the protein CASSSLAGLEYF.

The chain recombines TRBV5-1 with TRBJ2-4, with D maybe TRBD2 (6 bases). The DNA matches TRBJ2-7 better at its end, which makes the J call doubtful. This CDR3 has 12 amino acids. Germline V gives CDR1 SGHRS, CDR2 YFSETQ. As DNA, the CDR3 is TGCGCCAGCAGCTGGAGGGGCGGCGAGCAGTACTTC. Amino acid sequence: CASSWRGGEQYF.

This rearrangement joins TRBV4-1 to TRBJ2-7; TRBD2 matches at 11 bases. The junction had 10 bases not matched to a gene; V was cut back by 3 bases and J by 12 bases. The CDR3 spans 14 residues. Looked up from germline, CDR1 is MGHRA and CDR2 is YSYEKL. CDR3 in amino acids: CASSQTSGKETRYF. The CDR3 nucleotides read TGCGCCAGCAGCCAGACTAGCGGGAAAGAGACCCGGTACTTC.

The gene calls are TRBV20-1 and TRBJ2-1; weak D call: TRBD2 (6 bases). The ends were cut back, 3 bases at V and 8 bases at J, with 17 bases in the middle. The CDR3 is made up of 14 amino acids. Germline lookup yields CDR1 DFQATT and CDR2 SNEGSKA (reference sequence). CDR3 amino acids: CSASSWPSDHEQFF. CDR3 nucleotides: TGCAGTGCTAGTTCGTGGCCTAGCGATCATGAGCAGTTCTTC.

In DNA, the CDR3 is TGTGCCTGGAATAGTGGCTGGGAGACCCAGTACTTC. Translation: CAWNSGWETQYF. The J gene is TRBJ2-5, the V gene TRBV30; D remains ambiguous. The CDR3 has 12 amino acids. Germline V gives CDR1 GTSNPN, CDR2 SVGIG (reference sequence). Between the trimmed V and J ends, which lost 4 bases and 5 bases, there was a span of 11 bases.

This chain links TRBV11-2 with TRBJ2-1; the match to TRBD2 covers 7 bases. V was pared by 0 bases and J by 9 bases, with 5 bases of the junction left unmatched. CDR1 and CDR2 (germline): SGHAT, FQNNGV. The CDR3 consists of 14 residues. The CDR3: CASSLEREITEQFF. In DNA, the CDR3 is TGTGCCAGCAGCTTAGAGCGGGAGATCACTGAGCAGTTCTTC.

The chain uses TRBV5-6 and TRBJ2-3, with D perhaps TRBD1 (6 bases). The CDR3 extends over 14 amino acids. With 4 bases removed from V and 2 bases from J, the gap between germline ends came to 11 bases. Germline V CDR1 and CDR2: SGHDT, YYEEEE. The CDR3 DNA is TGTGCCAGCAGCATCACAGGGTACACAGATACGCAGTATTTT. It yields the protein CASSITGYTDTQYF.

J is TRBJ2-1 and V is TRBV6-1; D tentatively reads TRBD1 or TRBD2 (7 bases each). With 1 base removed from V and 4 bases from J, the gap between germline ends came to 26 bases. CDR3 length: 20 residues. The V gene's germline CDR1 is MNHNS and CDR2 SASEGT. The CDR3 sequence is CASSEGGGTVWRGLYNEQFF. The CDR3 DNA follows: TGTGCCAGCAGTGAAGGTGGTGGGACAGTCTGGCGGGGGCTTTACAATGAGCAGTTCTTC.

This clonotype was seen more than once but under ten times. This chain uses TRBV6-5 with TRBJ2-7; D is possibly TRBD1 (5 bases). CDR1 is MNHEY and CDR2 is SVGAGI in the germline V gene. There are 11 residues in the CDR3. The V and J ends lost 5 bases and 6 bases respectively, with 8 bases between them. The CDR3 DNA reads TGTGCCAGCAGTCGCGACAGCGAGCAGTACTTC. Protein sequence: CASSRDSEQYF.

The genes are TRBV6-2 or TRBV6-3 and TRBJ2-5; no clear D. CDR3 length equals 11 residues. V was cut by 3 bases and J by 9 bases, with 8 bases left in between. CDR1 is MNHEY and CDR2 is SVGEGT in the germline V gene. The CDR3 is CASSYGSAQYF. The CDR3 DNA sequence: TGTGCCAGCAGTTATGGCTCGGCCCAGTACTTC.

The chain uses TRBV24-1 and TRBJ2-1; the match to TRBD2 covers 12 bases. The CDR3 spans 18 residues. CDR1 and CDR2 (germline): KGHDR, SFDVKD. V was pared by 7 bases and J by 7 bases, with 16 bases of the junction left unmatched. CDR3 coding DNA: TGTGCCACCAGGGCTGCGGGACTAGCGGGCGGGTCTCTAAATGAGCAGTTCTTC. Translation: CATRAAGLAGGSLNEQFF.

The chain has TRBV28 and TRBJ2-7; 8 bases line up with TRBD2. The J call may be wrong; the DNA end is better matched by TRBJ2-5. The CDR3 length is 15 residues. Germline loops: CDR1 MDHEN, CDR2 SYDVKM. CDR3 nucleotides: TGTGCCAGCGGGGGGACTAGAGTGAAGGGACAGACCCAGTACTTC. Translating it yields CASGGTRVKGQTQYF.

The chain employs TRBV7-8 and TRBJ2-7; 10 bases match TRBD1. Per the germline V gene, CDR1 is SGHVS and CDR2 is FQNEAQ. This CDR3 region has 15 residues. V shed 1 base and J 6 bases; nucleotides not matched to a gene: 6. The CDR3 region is CASSLVGQGSTEQYF. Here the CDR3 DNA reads TGTGCCAGCAGCTTAGTGGGACAGGGGTCGACCGAGCAGTACTTC.

CDR3 loop: CASSLYTGNYEQYF. The DNA for the CDR3 is TGTGCCAGCAGTTTATATACAGGAAACTACGAGCAGTACTTC. The rearrangement uses TRBV28 and TRBJ2-7; possible D gene TRBD1, 5 bases. Trimming removed 1 base from V and 3 bases from J, with 10 bases in between. Germline V gives CDR1 MDHEN, CDR2 SYDVKM. This CDR3 is built from 14 residues.

CDR3 residues: CASSLVETGTETQYF. The CDR3 DNA sequence: TGTGCCAGCAGCTTAGTAGAGACAGGGACGGAGACCCAGTACTTC. The chain employs TRBV7-8 and TRBJ2-7; TRBD1 agrees at 7 bases. TRBJ2-5 explains the end of the DNA better; the J call may be wrong. Germline V gene sequence: CDR1 SGHVS, CDR2 FQNEAQ. The CDR3 contains 15 residues.

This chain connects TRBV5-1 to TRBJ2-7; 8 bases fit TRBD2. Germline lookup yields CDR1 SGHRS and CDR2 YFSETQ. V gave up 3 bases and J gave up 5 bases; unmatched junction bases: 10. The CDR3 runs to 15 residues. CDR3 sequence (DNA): TGCGCCAGCAGCTCCGGGACTAGGGTCCCCCACGAGCAGTACTTC. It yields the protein CASSSGTRVPHEQYF.

For the CDR3, the DNA is TGTGCCAGCAGAAGGGGACAGGGGGTGTTGAACACTGAAGCTTTCTTT. Translated, it gives CASRRGQGVLNTEAFF. V and J are TRBV6-1 and TRBJ1-1; 11 nucleotides line up with TRBD1. The ends lost 6 bases at V and 0 bases at J; junction bases unmatched: 6. CDR3 length: 16 residues. Germline V gene data show CDR1 as MNHNS and CDR2 as SASEGT.

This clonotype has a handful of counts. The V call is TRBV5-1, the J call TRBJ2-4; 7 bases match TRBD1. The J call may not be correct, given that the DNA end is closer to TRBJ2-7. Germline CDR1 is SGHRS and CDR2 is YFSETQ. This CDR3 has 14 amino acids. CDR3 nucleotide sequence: TGCGCCAGCAGCCAGGGGGAGCTCATCTACGAGCAGTACTTC. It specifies CASSQGELIYEQYF.

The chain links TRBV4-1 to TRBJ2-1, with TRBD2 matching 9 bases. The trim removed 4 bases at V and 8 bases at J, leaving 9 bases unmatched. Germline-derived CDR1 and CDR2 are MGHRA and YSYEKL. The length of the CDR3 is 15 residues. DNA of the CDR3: TGCGCCAGCAGCCTGGGACTAGCAGAAAGGTATGAGCAGTTCTTC. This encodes CASSLGLAERYEQFF.

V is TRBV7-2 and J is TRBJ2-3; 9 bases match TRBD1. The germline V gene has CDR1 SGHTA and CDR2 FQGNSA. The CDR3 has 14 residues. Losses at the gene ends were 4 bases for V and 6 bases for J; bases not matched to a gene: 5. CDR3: CASSSGTGLDTQYF. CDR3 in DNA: TGTGCCAGCAGCTCGGGGACAGGGTTGGATACGCAGTATTTT.

The CDR3, as DNA: TGTGCCAGTTCGCTAGGGTCTGCACCCGGCACTGAAGCTTTCTTT. Protein: CASSLGSAPGTEAFF. This sequence joins TRBV19 and TRBJ1-1, with D unclear. CDR3 size: 15 residues. The V gene's germline CDR1 is LNHDA and CDR2 SQIVND (reference sequence). Trimming stripped 8 bases from V and 4 bases from J, with 20 bases between.

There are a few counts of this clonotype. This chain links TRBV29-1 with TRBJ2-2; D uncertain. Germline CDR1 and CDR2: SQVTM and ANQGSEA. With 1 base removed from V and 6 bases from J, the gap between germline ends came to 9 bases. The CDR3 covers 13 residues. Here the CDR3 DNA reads TGCAGCGTTGAAGCGATAGGATCCGGGGAGCTGTTTTTT. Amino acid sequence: CSVEAIGSGELFF.

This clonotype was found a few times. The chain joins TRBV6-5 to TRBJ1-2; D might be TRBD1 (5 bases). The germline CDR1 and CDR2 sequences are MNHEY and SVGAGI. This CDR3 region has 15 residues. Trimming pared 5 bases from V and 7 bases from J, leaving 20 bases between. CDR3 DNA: TGTGCCAGCAGTCCCTTTGTCTCTGGGGCGGGTGGCTACACCTTC. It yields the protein CASSPFVSGAGGYTF.

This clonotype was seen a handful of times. In DNA form, the CDR3 reads TGTGCCAGCAGCTCCGCGGGACTAGCCGAAGAGACCCAGTACTTC. Protein: CASSSAGLAEETQYF. The gene calls are TRBV11-1 and TRBJ2-5, with 9 bases fitting TRBD2. V lost 4 bases and J lost 3; bases outside the gene matches: 6. The CDR3 runs to 15 residues. From germline, CDR1 is SGHAT and CDR2 FQDESV (reference sequence).

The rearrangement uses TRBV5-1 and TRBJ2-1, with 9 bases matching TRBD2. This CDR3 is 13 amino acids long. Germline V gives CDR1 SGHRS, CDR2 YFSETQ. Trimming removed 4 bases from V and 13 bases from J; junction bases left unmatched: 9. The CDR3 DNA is TGCGCCAGCAGCGTGACTAGCGGCATGGCTCAGTTCTTC. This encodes CASSVTSGMAQFF.

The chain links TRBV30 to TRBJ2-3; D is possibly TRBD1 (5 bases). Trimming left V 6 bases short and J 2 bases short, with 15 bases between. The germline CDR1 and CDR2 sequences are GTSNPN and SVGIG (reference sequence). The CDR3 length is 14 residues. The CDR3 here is CACTQALFTDTQYF. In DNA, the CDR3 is TGTGCCTGCACACAGGCCCTCTTCACAGATACGCAGTATTTT.

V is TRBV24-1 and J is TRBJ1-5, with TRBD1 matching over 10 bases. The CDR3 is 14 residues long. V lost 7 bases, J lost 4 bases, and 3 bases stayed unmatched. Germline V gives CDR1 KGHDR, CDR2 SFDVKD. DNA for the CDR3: TGTGCCACCAGAGGACAGGGGGAAAATCAGCCCCAGCATTTT. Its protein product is CATRGQGENQPQHF.

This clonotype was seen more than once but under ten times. The CDR3 region has the DNA TGTGCCAGCAACGCTAGCGGGAGGAAACACGAGCAGTACTTC. It yields the protein CASNASGRKHEQYF. The chain links TRBV6-1 to TRBJ2-7; 11 bases agree with TRBD2. The CDR3 length is 14 residues. Trimming cost V 7 bases and J 5 bases; bases outside gene matches: 7. The V gene's germline CDR1 is MNHNS and CDR2 SASEGT.

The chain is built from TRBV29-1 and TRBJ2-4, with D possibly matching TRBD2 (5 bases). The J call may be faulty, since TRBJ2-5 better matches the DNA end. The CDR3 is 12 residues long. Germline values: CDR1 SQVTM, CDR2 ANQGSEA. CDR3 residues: CSVEDRGETQYF. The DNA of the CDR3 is TGCAGCGTTGAAGATCGAGGGGAGACCCAGTACTTC.

The CDR3 here is CASSNRGPDQSPAFF. In DNA form, the CDR3 reads TGTGCCAGCAGCAACAGGGGCCCAGATCAGAGTCCCGCTTTCTTT. V and J are TRBV6-1 and TRBJ1-1; 7 bases line up with TRBD1. Germline CDR1 reads MNHNS; CDR2 reads SASEGT. CDR3 length: 15 residues. With 6 bases clipped from V and 11 bases from J, the junction kept 18 bases outside the gene matches.

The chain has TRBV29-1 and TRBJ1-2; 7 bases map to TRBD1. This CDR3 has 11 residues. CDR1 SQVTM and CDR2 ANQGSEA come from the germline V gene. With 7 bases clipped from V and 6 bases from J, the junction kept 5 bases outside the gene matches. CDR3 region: CSATGNDGYTF. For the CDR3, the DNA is TGCAGCGCGACAGGGAATGATGGCTACACCTTC.